The T cell receptor beta chain under discussion was sequenced for a study of T cell changes during pregnancy in multiple sclerosis. The germline V and J ends were trimmed by 3 bases and 0 bases, with 8 bases remaining between them. CDR3 length: 14 residues. In germline, CDR1 is MGHRA, CDR2 YSYEKL. Profiling relied on immunoSEQ multiplex PCR, and the TCRdb table lists in-frame clones only, not all of them. The sample contains roughly 87,000 clones, just over 90% of which appear only once. The TCR sequence derives from a female donor in good health, enrolled as a control in a pregnancy study. Source: peripheral blood, taken in the third trimester of pregnancy. The V and J genes are TRBV4-1 and TRBJ1-1; the D is unclear. The DNA of the CDR3 is TGCGCCAGCAGCCAGGCCCAGATGAACACTGAAGCTTTCTTT. Protein product: CASSQAQMNTEAFF.